Listed here are 12 T cell receptor beta chains from one sample, sequenced in a study of OX40 agonist ivuxolimab in advanced cancers. Some clones are missing from TCRdb's copy, which holds only in-frame ones; the method was immunoSEQ multiplex PCR. The sample lists over 75,000 clones, approximately 90% occurring once. Sequenced here: CD4+ or CD8+ T cells sorted from blood, sampled in a trial of the OX40 agonist ivuxolimab. The receptors were sampled from an adult with an advanced solid tumor such as melanoma, head and neck, liver or kidney cancer.

This chain uses TRBV6-1 with TRBJ2-7; D may be TRBD1 or TRBD2 (5 bases each). Germline assignment: CDR1 MNHNS and CDR2 SASEGT. The CDR3 loop spans 13 amino acids. Trimming took 5 bases from V and 3 from J, leaving 11 bases between them. The CDR3 coding sequence is TGTGCCAGCAGTAGAGGGGCTTTCTACGAGCAGTACTTC. Translated: CASSRGAFYEQYF.

The rearrangement joins TRBV28 to TRBJ2-1, with 7 bases matching TRBD2. Germline V CDR1 and CDR2: MDHEN, SYDVKM. There are 13 residues in the CDR3. Trimming cost V 8 bases and J 5 bases; bases outside gene matches: 6. DNA for the CDR3: TGTGCCAGCCGGACTAGTAACGACAATGAGCAGTTCTTC. Translation: CASRTSNDNEQFF.

This chain connects TRBV7-9 to TRBJ1-4, with D perhaps TRBD1 (6 bases). Germline V lookup: CDR1 SEHNR, CDR2 FQNEAQ (reference sequence). This CDR3 contains 13 residues. V lost 1 base and J 8 bases, leaving 8 bases between the germline ends. The CDR3 loop reads CASSLGQGEKLFF. For the CDR3, the DNA is TGTGCCAGCAGCTTAGGGCAGGGGGAAAAACTGTTTTTT.

This chain uses TRBV19 with TRBJ2-1; either TRBD1 or TRBD2 may fit D (5 bases each). This CDR3 is built from 15 residues. V lost 6 bases and J lost 2, with 14 bases in between. Looked up from germline, CDR1 is LNHDA and CDR2 is SQIVND (reference sequence). This CDR3 is CASRWGREPYNEQFF. DNA for the CDR3: TGTGCCAGTAGATGGGGACGGGAACCCTACAATGAGCAGTTCTTC.

V usage is TRBV10-3 and J usage is TRBJ1-1; tentative D call: TRBD1 (6 bases). The CDR3 is made up of 14 amino acids. V shed 7 bases and J shed 3 bases, with 15 bases lying between them. Germline-derived CDR1 and CDR2 are ENHRY and SYGVKD. This CDR3 reads CAITQTGWDTEAFF. The CDR3 DNA follows: TGTGCCATCACTCAGACAGGCTGGGACACTGAAGCTTTCTTT.

This chain joins TRBV7-8 and TRBJ2-5; D may be TRBD2 (6 bases). This CDR3 is 15 amino acids long. Trimming left V 5 bases short and J 3 bases short, with 16 bases between. The V gene's germline CDR1 is SGHVS and CDR2 FQNEAQ. The chain's CDR3 is CASSRTDYLKETQYF. CDR3 nucleotide sequence: TGTGCCAGCAGCCGTACGGACTACTTAAAAGAGACCCAGTACTTC. The variable domain in full, with the rest retrieved from reference TRBV7-8 and TRBJ2-5, is GAGVSQSPRYKVAKRGQDVALRCDPISGHVSLFWYQQALGQGPEFLTYFQNEAQLDKSGLPSDRFFAERPEGSVSTLKIQRTQQEDSAVYLCASSRTDYLKETQYFGPGTRLLVL.

CDR3: CASSSLVGYNEQFF. CDR3 sequence (DNA): TGCGCCAGCAGCTCGCTCGTAGGGTACAATGAGCAGTTCTTC. J is TRBJ2-1 and V is TRBV5-1; D is unclear. The CDR3 length is 14 residues. V was trimmed by 3 bases and J by 4 bases, leaving 11 bases between them. Germline values: CDR1 SGHRS, CDR2 YFSETQ.

The chain is built from TRBV7-2 and TRBJ2-5; D not certain. CDR3 length: 13 amino acids. The germline V and J ends were trimmed by 4 bases and 2 bases, with 8 bases remaining between them. Germline loops: CDR1 SGHTA, CDR2 FQGNSA. CDR3 nucleotides: TGTGCCAGCAGCTATGGACGGCAAGAGACCCAGTACTTC. This encodes CASSYGRQETQYF.

V is TRBV30 and J is TRBJ2-7, with TRBD2 matching over 14 bases. CDR3 length: 14 amino acids. CDR1 is GTSNPN, CDR2 SVGIG, per germline (reference sequence). The trim removed 3 bases at V and 4 bases at J, leaving 2 bases unmatched. The CDR3 loop reads CAWRGTSGSYEQYF. CDR3 in DNA: TGTGCCTGGAGAGGGACTAGCGGGAGTTACGAGCAGTACTTC.

This sequence joins TRBV11-2 and TRBJ2-7, with D possibly matching TRBD2 (6 bases). The CDR3 totals 14 residues. Looked up from germline, CDR1 is SGHAT and CDR2 is FQNNGV. Trimming removed 5 bases from V and 3 bases from J, with 14 bases in between. CDR3 sequence: CASSPSVGGYEQYF. CDR3 coding DNA: TGTGCCAGCAGCCCTAGCGTCGGTGGCTACGAGCAGTACTTC.

This chain connects TRBV28 to TRBJ2-5; 9 nucleotides agree with TRBD2. This CDR3 is 18 amino acids long. With 6 bases clipped from V and 1 base from J, the junction kept 15 bases outside the gene matches. CDR1 and CDR2 from the germline V gene are MDHEN and SYDVKM. The CDR3 DNA is TGTGCCAGCAGGGGAGTTGGGGCTAGCGGGGCGATCCAAGAGACCCAGTACTTC. Its translation: CASRGVGASGAIQETQYF.

J is TRBJ2-2 and V is TRBV10-3, with TRBD2 matching 11 bases. Germline lookup yields CDR1 ENHRY and CDR2 SYGVKD. The CDR3 runs 16 residues. With V trimmed by 4 bases and J by 6 bases, 7 bases remained unmatched. This CDR3 is CAISARLAGGSGELFF. The CDR3 coding sequence is TGTGCCATCAGTGCGAGGCTAGCGGGAGGCTCCGGGGAGCTGTTTTTT.